Described below is a single TCR beta chain sequence and its context. These data belong to a study of Ad26.COV2.S vaccination and SARS-CoV-2 variants. The assay was immunoSEQ multiplex PCR, and TCRdb's table has in-frame clones only and misses some. This repertoire shows 300,000 to 400,000 clones, 88% found once; its top ten account for approximately 5.9%. Treatment in this sample: around 19 received Ad26.COV2.S at low or high dose, single or two shots; several received placebo; per-sample allocation not given. Sampling was performed 63 days after the first vaccine or placebo injection. The specimen comprised peripheral blood, sampled in a trial of Ad26.COV2.S vaccine versus placebo. The sequence came from a person aged 18 to 59 who received the Ad26.COV2.S COVID-19 vaccine or a placebo.

The CDR3 nucleotides read TGCGCCAGCAGTGATGCAGGGGGAGTCAATCAGCCCCAGCATTTT. It specifies CASSDAGGVNQPQHF. V and J are TRBV10-2 and TRBJ1-5, with TRBD1 matching over 7 bases. Germline V lookup: CDR1 WSHSY, CDR2 SAAADI. V shed 3 bases and J 3 bases; nucleotides not matched to a gene: 5. The CDR3 runs 15 residues.